This TCR beta chain was identified during a study of blood T cell repertoires in COVID-19. Study-wide background: COVID-19 samples collected from the United States, Italy and Spain covered acute and convalescent phases. T cells, B-cell-depleted T cells, or PBMCs provided the cDNA or gDNA that served as material.

As originally analysed: Quantification of nucleated cells was approximated via reference gene primer amplification. Clones were read by immunoSEQ multiplex PCR, and TCRdb kept only the in-frame ones, dropping some. That table is the source of V, J and clone size, and D and trimming were worked out from the DNA. The sample has approximately 110,000 clones; 84% are singletons. With 4 bases removed from V and 4 bases from J, the gap between germline ends came to 17 bases. Germline-derived CDR1 and CDR2 are MGHRA and YSYEKL. The CDR3 is 15 residues long. Sample: peripheral blood. The clonotype originates from a woman between 40 and 55 years old with acute or convalescent COVID-19. V and J are TRBV4-1 and TRBJ2-7; possible D gene TRBD1, 5 bases. CDR3 loop: CASSPRQPGKYEQYF. DNA of the CDR3: TGCGCCAGCAGCCCTAGACAGCCAGGGAAGTACGAGCAGTACTTC.